The 18 T cell receptor beta chains given below trace back to one sample, sequenced in a study of cytomegalovirus exposure and HLA in healthy donors. The PCR had 60 Vbeta and 13 Jbeta primers. Repertoires were generated with immunoSEQ multiplex PCR, while TCRdb's copy carries only in-frame clones and drops some. This sample has 75,000 to 100,000 clones, with 73% found just once. The material sequenced was PBMCs. These receptors all come from a man aged 35 to 55 in good health and CMV-seronegative.

The J gene is TRBJ2-5, the V gene TRBV5-4; D gene unclear. V gave up 5 bases and J gave up 2 bases, with 13 bases separating them. The germline gives CDR1 SGHNT, CDR2 YYREEE (reference sequence). This CDR3 has 14 amino acids. CDR3 sequence reads: CASRPYVQQETQYF. The CDR3 nucleotides are TGTGCCAGCAGGCCTTATGTGCAGCAAGAGACCCAGTACTTC.

The chain uses TRBV13 and TRBJ1-6; TRBD1 agrees at 10 bases. The CDR3 consists of 15 residues. The V gene end was trimmed by 5 bases and the J gene end by 10 bases; junction bases not matched to a gene: 8. Germline CDR1 is PRHDT and CDR2 is FYEKMQ (reference sequence). CDR3: CASSPAGTGVSPLHF. For the CDR3, the DNA is TGTGCCAGCAGCCCCGCCGGGACAGGGGTCTCACCCCTCCACTTT.

This clone appeared once. The J gene is TRBJ1-6, the V gene TRBV2; 9 bases line up with TRBD1. The CDR3 extends over 16 amino acids. CDR1 is SNHLY and CDR2 is FYNNEI in the germline V gene. After removal of 8 bases from V and 9 bases from J, the junction contained 14 bases not matched to a gene. The CDR3 nucleotides read TGTGCCAGCGGCGAGCGGACAGGGGTAGTTAGTTCACCCCTCCACTTT. Translating it yields CASGERTGVVSSPLHF.

The chain links TRBV10-3 to TRBJ1-1, with unresolved D. Trimming removed 4 bases at V and 8 bases at J, with 20 bases between. CDR3 length: 15 residues. The germline gives CDR1 ENHRY, CDR2 SYGVKD. The CDR3 sequence: CAISGLGGVNAEAFF. CDR3 coding DNA: TGTGCCATCAGTGGTTTGGGCGGGGTGAATGCCGAAGCTTTCTTT.

The V and J genes are TRBV9 and TRBJ2-1; D not resolved. Trimming removed 3 bases from V and 9 bases from J, with 13 bases in between. The germline V gene has CDR1 SGDLS and CDR2 YYNGEE. There are 13 residues in the CDR3. CDR3 in amino acids: CASSGPDLLEQFF. CDR3 sequence (DNA): TGTGCCAGCAGCGGCCCAGACTTACTTGAGCAGTTCTTC.

This clone appeared a single time. This rearrangement joins TRBV5-1 to TRBJ2-5; tentatively, D is TRBD2 (5 bases). Germline CDR1 and CDR2: SGHRS and YFSETQ. The CDR3 length is 15 residues. V shed 9 bases and J shed 1 base, with 19 bases lying between them. In DNA, the CDR3 is TGCGCCACCCACGCCGGGAATACGGGCCAAGAGACCCAGTACTTC. This encodes CATHAGNTGQETQYF.

The V and J genes are TRBV7-9 and TRBJ2-3; TRBD1 matches 10 bases. The CDR3 is made up of 14 amino acids. J was trimmed by 6 bases and V by 5 bases; bases with no gene match: 5. Looked up from germline, CDR1 is SEHNR and CDR2 is FQNEAQ (reference sequence). The CDR3 DNA sequence: TGTGCCAGCAGCCAGGACAGGGGGTGGGATACGCAGTATTTT. This translates into CASSQDRGWDTQYF. Full variable domain (rest looked up from reference TRBV7-9 and TRBJ2-3): DTGVSQNPRHKITKRGQNVTFRCDPISEHNRLYWYRQTLGQGPEFLTYFQNEAQLEKSRLLSDRFSAERPKGSFSTLEIQRTEQGDSAMYLCASSQDRGWDTQYFGPGTRLTVL.

This sequence joins TRBV7-2 and TRBJ2-7; the match to TRBD1 covers 10 bases. The CDR3 has 14 amino acids. Germline-derived CDR1 and CDR2 are SGHTA and FQGNSA. V was pared by 4 bases and J by 4 bases, with 4 bases of the junction left unmatched. The CDR3 region is CASSWGDRGYEQYF. The CDR3 DNA follows: TGTGCCAGCAGCTGGGGGGACAGGGGTTACGAGCAGTACTTC.

This chain uses TRBV6-1 with TRBJ2-1; the D gene is possibly TRBD2 (7 bases). The CDR3 is 15 residues long. CDR1 is MNHNS, CDR2 SASEGT, per germline. The ends were cut back, 6 bases at V and 5 bases at J, with 17 bases in the middle. The CDR3 region has the DNA TGTGCCAGCAGCCTGCTCCGGGGGGCGGACAATGAGCAGTTCTTC. This encodes CASSLLRGADNEQFF.

The chain is built from TRBV15 and TRBJ2-7; TRBD2 agrees at 7 bases. Losses at the gene ends were 3 bases for V and 0 bases for J; bases not matched to a gene: 5. Germline assignment: CDR1 LNHNV and CDR2 YYDKDF (reference sequence). CDR3 length equals 15 residues. CDR3 loop: CATSSGDYLSYEQYF. The CDR3 nucleotides read TGTGCCACCAGCAGCGGGGACTATCTCTCCTACGAGCAGTACTTC.

This chain links TRBV6-5 with TRBJ2-1; TRBD2 might be the D (6 bases). The CDR3 covers 12 residues. V lost 8 bases to trimming and J lost 6 bases, with 11 bases between them. Germline loops: CDR1 MNHEY, CDR2 SVGAGI. CDR3 nucleotides: TGTGCCAGCCATAGCGGAAGCAATGAGCAGTTCTTC. Translation: CASHSGSNEQFF.

This clone was detected a few times. The J gene is TRBJ1-2, the V gene TRBV7-9; D is uncertain. Germline V gene data show CDR1 as SEHNR and CDR2 as FQNEAQ (reference sequence). This CDR3 has 13 residues. Trimming shortened V by 3 bases and J by 0 bases, and 5 bases separated the two germline ends. The CDR3 region is CASSLDSNYGYTF. CDR3 nucleotide sequence: TGTGCCAGCAGCTTGGACTCTAACTATGGCTACACCTTC. The full variable domain, its missing parts supplied by reference TRBV7-9 and TRBJ1-2, is DTGVSQNPRHKITKRGQNVTFRCDPISEHNRLYWYRQTLGQGPEFLTYFQNEAQLEKSRLLSDRFSAERPKGSFSTLEIQRTEQGDSAMYLCASSLDSNYGYTFGSGTRLTVV.

The chain employs TRBV28 and TRBJ2-5; a weak D match, TRBD1 (7 bases). CDR3 length: 15 residues. The germline gives CDR1 MDHEN, CDR2 SYDVKM. Trimming left V 6 bases short and J 6 bases short, with 20 bases between. CDR3 in amino acids: CASSLGGTVAKTQYF. The CDR3 DNA sequence: TGTGCCAGCAGCCTAGGCGGGACAGTGGCAAAGACCCAGTACTTC.

V usage is TRBV27 and J usage is TRBJ1-1; D gene uncertain. Germline CDR1 is MNHEY and CDR2 is SMNVEV (reference sequence). This CDR3 is 14 amino acids long. V gave up 1 base and J gave up 4 bases, with 10 bases separating them. CDR3 nucleotide sequence: TGTGCCAGCAGTTTATTAGTGGGGAGCACTGAAGCTTTCTTT. Translating it yields CASSLLVGSTEAFF.

This clone was seen repeatedly, ten times or more. The rearrangement joins TRBV19 to TRBJ2-2; weak D call: TRBD1 (6 bases). There are 14 residues in the CDR3. Germline lookup yields CDR1 LNHDA and CDR2 SQIVND (reference sequence). V was pared by 4 bases and J by 6 bases, with 12 bases between. The CDR3: CASSTSGVAGELFF. The DNA of the CDR3 is TGTGCCAGTAGTACCTCAGGGGTTGCCGGGGAGCTGTTTTTT.

This sequence joins TRBV4-1 and TRBJ2-3, with 7 positions matching TRBD1. The germline gives CDR1 MGHRA, CDR2 YSYEKL. Trimming cost V 2 bases and J 2 bases; bases outside gene matches: 7. The CDR3 totals 16 residues. The CDR3 DNA sequence: TGCGCCAGCAGCCAATCCTCCGGGACAGACACAGATACGCAGTATTTT. It translates to CASSQSSGTDTDTQYF.

The chain combines TRBV19 with TRBJ1-3, with 7 bases identical to TRBD1. CDR3 length: 14 residues. Germline V lookup: CDR1 LNHDA, CDR2 SQIVND (reference sequence). V was pared by 6 bases and J by 2 bases, with 4 bases of the junction left unmatched. In DNA form, the CDR3 reads TGTGCCAGTAGCTTACAGGGGACTGGAAACACCATATATTTT. This gives the protein CASSLQGTGNTIYF.

This sequence joins TRBV11-2 and TRBJ2-3, with D tentatively TRBD2 (5 bases). CDR1 and CDR2 (germline): SGHAT, FQNNGV. V was trimmed by 4 bases and J by 0 bases, leaving 5 bases between them. The CDR3 length is 13 residues. CDR3 amino acids: CASSWTSTDTQYF. The CDR3, as DNA: TGTGCCAGCAGCTGGACTAGCACAGATACGCAGTATTTT.